The T cell receptor (beta chain) described here comes from a study of shared clonotypes between healthy human individuals. Overall study findings and caveats: Estimated richness was generally greater in naive than memory subsets.

Per the germline V gene, CDR1 is LNHDA and CDR2 is SQIVND (reference sequence). With 4 bases clipped from V and 2 bases from J, the junction kept 3 bases outside the gene matches. The CDR3 is 16 residues long. This clone was counted a single time. The antigen remains unidentified. Profiling relied on immunoSEQ multiplex PCR, and the TCRdb table lists in-frame clones only, not all of them. Of 2 million to 2.5 million clones listed, 93% are singletons. The receptor comes from a man aged 18-30 years in good health. Some clones in this sample may be carry-over from other donors' samples. The V call is TRBV19, the J call TRBJ2-6; 9 bases agree with TRBD1. The specimen sequenced was naive CD4+ T cells from PBMCs. Subset described: CD45RA+ positively selected. The CDR3 here is CASSTTGGTGANVLTF. The DNA for the CDR3 is TGTGCCAGTAGTACGACAGGGGGAACTGGGGCCAACGTCCTGACTTTC. Looking up the rest from reference TRBV19 and TRBJ2-6 gives the full variable domain: DGGITQSPKYLFRKEGQNVTLSCEQNLNHDAMYWYRQDPGQGLRLIYYSQIVNDFQKGDIAEGYSVSREKKESFPLTVTSAQKNPTAFYLCASSTTGGTGANVLTFGAGSRLTVL.